The 31 T cell receptor beta chains in this list originate from one sample, sequenced in a study of blood T cell repertoires in COVID-19. This table comes from immunoSEQ multiplex PCR, and its TCRdb copy is limited to in-frame clones, with some not included. The repertoire has 140,000 to 150,000 clones, roughly 88% of them found once; the top ten carry 1.8%. Sequenced input: peripheral blood. These receptors were collected from a man aged 70-80 years with acute or convalescent COVID-19.

The genes are TRBV5-1 and TRBJ1-2; D not certain. V dropped 3 bases and J dropped 5 bases, with 11 bases sitting between them. Germline values: CDR1 SGHRS, CDR2 YFSETQ. CDR3 length: 13 amino acids. CDR3 nucleotides: TGCGCCAGCAGCTCGACTGGGGAGTATGGCTACACCTTC. It is translated as CASSSTGEYGYTF.

This clone was seen only a few times. At one end the junction does not follow the germline gene, possibly because of a read error. The V and J genes are TRBV19 and TRBJ1-5; D call uncertain. Per germline, CDR1 LNHDA and CDR2 SQIVND (reference sequence). The CDR3 has 13 residues. The CDR3 region is CASSLEGGQPQHF. In DNA form, the CDR3 reads TGTGCCAGTAGTTTAGAGGGAGGGCAGCCCCAGCATTTT.

The genes are TRBV14 and TRBJ1-6; possible D gene TRBD1, 5 bases. The ends were cut back, 2 bases at V and 8 bases at J, with 13 bases in the middle. The CDR3 contains 15 residues. Germline V CDR1 and CDR2: SGHDN, FVKESK. The CDR3 region has the DNA TGTGCCAGCAGCCAACGGGTAGGGGTGCATTCACCCCTCCACTTT. Protein sequence: CASSQRVGVHSPLHF.

In this sample, this clone turned up once. The J gene is TRBJ1-2, the V gene TRBV7-9; 9 nucleotides line up with TRBD1. CDR3 size: 14 residues. Germline CDR1 SEHNR, CDR2 FQNEAQ (reference sequence). The J segment lost 4 bases and the V segment lost 5 bases, leaving 5 bases of the junction unmatched. The CDR3 DNA follows: TGTGCCAGCAGCGCCTCGGGACAGGGCTATGGCTACACCTTC. The encoded protein is CASSASGQGYGYTF.

This clone has more than one count but fewer than ten. The chain employs TRBV28 and TRBJ1-5; D is ambiguous. The germline V gene has CDR1 MDHEN and CDR2 SYDVKM. The CDR3 has 13 residues. Trimming stripped 2 bases from V and 3 bases from J, with 5 bases between. CDR3 sequence reads: CASSLVVNQPQHF. In DNA, the CDR3 is TGTGCCAGCAGTTTAGTCGTCAATCAGCCCCAGCATTTT.

The chain joins TRBV5-1 to TRBJ2-7; D is possibly TRBD1 (5 bases). Looked up from germline, CDR1 is SGHRS and CDR2 is YFSETQ. There are 14 residues in the CDR3. Trimming removed 0 bases from V and 2 bases from J, with 9 bases in between. This CDR3 reads CASSLAIRAYEQYF. CDR3 in DNA: TGCGCCAGCAGCTTGGCCATCAGGGCCTACGAGCAGTACTTC.

The V call is TRBV21-1, the J call TRBJ2-5; TRBD1 is the table's D call and was not checked against the DNA. TRBV21-1 is recorded as a pseudogene. The CDR3 extends over 16 amino acids. The CDR3 spells CASSTTEDRVGETQYF. DNA for the CDR3: TGTGCCAGCAGCACGACCGAGGACAGGGTTGGAGAGACCCAGTACTTC.

To note about this clone: Mismatch with germline at one junction end may stem from a read error. This chain uses TRBV15 with TRBJ1-4; D is unclear. The CDR3 is made up of 15 amino acids. CDR1 is LNHNV, CDR2 YYDKDF, per germline (reference sequence). The CDR3 region is CATSRSPQTNEKLFF. For the CDR3, the DNA is TGTGCCACCAGCAGGTCTCCCCAAACTAATGAAAAACTATTTTTT.

The chain uses TRBV19 and TRBJ2-6; 8 bases fit TRBD1. With 4 bases clipped from V and 4 bases from J, the junction kept 12 bases outside the gene matches. Germline CDR1 is LNHDA and CDR2 is SQIVND (reference sequence). The CDR3 contains 18 residues. The CDR3 coding sequence is TGTGCCAGTAGTAACGGACAGGGACCTGGGGTAGGGGCCAACGTCCTGACTTTC. It encodes CASSNGQGPGVGANVLTF. The full variable domain, its missing parts supplied by reference TRBV19 and TRBJ2-6, is DGGITQSPKYLFRKEGQNVTLSCEQNLNHDAMYWYRQDPGQGLRLIYYSQIVNDFQKGDIAEGYSVSREKKESFPLTVTSAQKNPTAFYLCASSNGQGPGVGANVLTFGAGSRLTVL.

The V gene is TRBV5-1, the J gene TRBJ2-2; 8 bases match TRBD2. V lost 4 bases, J lost 4 bases, and 6 bases stayed unmatched. Germline V gives CDR1 SGHRS, CDR2 YFSETQ. This CDR3 comprises 15 residues. The CDR3 DNA follows: TGCGCCAGCAGCGGGCGGACTAGCCCCACCGGGGAGCTGTTTTTT. Protein sequence: CASSGRTSPTGELFF.

This clone was detected only once. The rearrangement links TRBV19 to TRBJ2-5, with TRBD1 as a possible D gene (6 bases). Germline V CDR1 and CDR2: LNHDA, SQIVND (reference sequence). The CDR3 has 14 residues. V shed 6 bases and J shed 5 bases, with 16 bases lying between them. This CDR3 reads CASSADGTRETQYF. The DNA for the CDR3 is TGTGCCAGTAGCGCGGACGGGACACGGGAGACCCAGTACTTC.

This chain uses TRBV29-1 with TRBJ2-3; 7 bases align to TRBD1. Germline CDR1 and CDR2: SQVTM and ANQGSEA. This CDR3 comprises 14 residues. V lost 4 bases to trimming and J lost 5 bases; unmatched junction nucleotides: 9. In nucleotides, the CDR3 is TGCAGCGTTGGAGGGCAGGGGGAAGGAGATACGCAGTATTTT. It encodes CSVGGQGEGDTQYF.

This clone was seen a handful of times. V is TRBV10-2 and J is TRBJ1-5; TRBD1 is a possible D gene (6 bases). The CDR3 spans 12 residues. V lost 3 bases and J lost 13, with 13 bases in between. Germline V gives CDR1 WSHSY, CDR2 SAAADI. The CDR3 region has the DNA TGCGCCAGCAGTGAAAGGGGGACAAGACAGCATTTT. It encodes CASSERGTRQHF.

The genes are TRBV2 and TRBJ1-1; D remains ambiguous. V was pared by 2 bases and J by 5 bases, with 9 bases between. Per the germline V gene, CDR1 is SNHLY and CDR2 is FYNNEI. The CDR3 consists of 13 residues. Here the CDR3 reads CASSENEETEAFF. In DNA form, the CDR3 reads TGTGCCAGCAGTGAAAACGAGGAGACTGAAGCTTTCTTT.

The chain combines TRBV27 with TRBJ2-5; TRBD1 agrees at 9 bases. V dropped 8 bases and J dropped 1; count of bases not matched to a gene: 8. This CDR3 is 15 amino acids long. CDR1 is MNHEY, CDR2 SMNVEV, per germline (reference sequence). Here the CDR3 reads CASSGTGSPQETQYF. The CDR3 DNA sequence: TGTGCCAGCTCCGGGACAGGGAGCCCCCAAGAGACCCAGTACTTC.

This clone has only one observation. The V gene is TRBV5-4, the J gene TRBJ2-1, with D maybe TRBD1 (6 bases). CDR1 and CDR2 from the germline V gene are SGHNT and YYREEE (reference sequence). The CDR3 has 13 amino acids. The germline V and J ends were trimmed by 4 bases and 5 bases, with 10 bases remaining between them. The CDR3 nucleotides read TGTGCCAGCAGCAGACAGGTAAACAATGAGCAGTTCTTC. Protein product: CASSRQVNNEQFF.

V and J are TRBV29-1 and TRBJ2-1, with TRBD2 identical over 16 bases. V shed 3 bases and J 1 base; nucleotides not matched to a gene: 9. Germline values: CDR1 SQVTM, CDR2 ANQGSEA. CDR3 length: 19 amino acids. The CDR3: CSVDRSGLAGGRSYNEQFF. The CDR3 DNA follows: TGCAGCGTTGATAGGTCGGGACTAGCGGGAGGGAGGTCCTACAATGAGCAGTTCTTC.

The rearrangement joins TRBV6-4 to TRBJ1-5; TRBD1 matches at 9 bases. Germline V gene lookup returns CDR1 MRHNA and CDR2 SNTAGT. The junction had 14 bases not matched to a gene; V was cut back by 0 bases and J by 5 bases. The CDR3 sequence is 19 residues long. CDR3 coding DNA: TGTGCCAGCAGTGACTCGAATCTCCCACGGGACAGGGCCCATCAGCCCCAGCATTTT. Its translation: CASSDSNLPRDRAHQPQHF.

V and J are TRBV25-1 and TRBJ1-1; D call uncertain. This CDR3 is 15 amino acids long. The V and J ends lost 2 bases and 0 bases respectively, with 10 bases between them. Germline values: CDR1 MGHDK, CDR2 SYGVNS. In nucleotides, the CDR3 is TGTGCCAGCAGTGAAGAGGGAGGTATGAACACTGAAGCTTTCTTT. Translating gives CASSEEGGMNTEAFF.

Turning to this clone: The sample holds other DNA sequences that translate to the same CDR3. CDR3 DNA sequence: TGCGCCAGCAGCTCTGGGACAGATAATTCACCCCTCCACTTT. Its translation: CASSSGTDNSPLHF. V is TRBV5-1 and J is TRBJ1-6; 7 nucleotides align to TRBD1. The junction had 2 bases not matched to a gene; V was cut back by 3 bases and J by 5 bases. The CDR3 extends over 14 amino acids. Germline V gene sequence: CDR1 SGHRS, CDR2 YFSETQ.

The chain couples TRBV5-6 to TRBJ2-5; D perhaps matches TRBD2 (6 bases). The CDR3 is 13 amino acids. Trimming pared 2 bases from V and 5 bases from J, leaving 10 bases between. Germline values: CDR1 SGHDT, CDR2 YYEEEE. CDR3 in amino acids: CASSFGGVETQYF. The CDR3 DNA reads as TGTGCCAGCAGCTTTGGCGGGGTCGAGACCCAGTACTTC.

The chain recombines TRBV6-5 with TRBJ2-7, with D uncertain. The CDR3 extends over 13 amino acids. Germline V lookup: CDR1 MNHEY, CDR2 SVGAGI. With 2 bases removed from V and 6 bases from J, the gap between germline ends came to 11 bases. The CDR3 protein is CASSYNSRPEQYF. In DNA, the CDR3 is TGTGCCAGCAGTTACAATAGCCGACCCGAGCAGTACTTC.

The CDR3 spells CASSLVTGGRSRNTEAFF. CDR3 in DNA: TGTGCCAGCAGCTTAGTAACAGGGGGCAGGAGTAGGAACACTGAAGCTTTCTTT. V gene TRBV7-2 combines with J gene TRBJ1-1; the match to TRBD1 covers 9 bases. There are 18 residues in the CDR3. Germline CDR1 reads SGHTA; CDR2 reads FQGNSA. With 1 base clipped from V and 1 base from J, the junction kept 10 bases outside the gene matches.

The chain links TRBV29-1 to TRBJ2-7, with TRBD2 matching 7 bases. The CDR3 totals 14 residues. V was pared by 2 bases and J by 0 bases, with 4 bases of the junction left unmatched. CDR1 SQVTM and CDR2 ANQGSEA come from the germline V gene. CDR3 protein: CSVESRGGSYEQYF. The CDR3 nucleotides read TGCAGCGTTGAATCACGCGGGGGCTCCTACGAGCAGTACTTC.

This sequence joins TRBV2 and TRBJ1-1, with D tentatively TRBD1 (5 bases). The CDR3 has 13 residues. Germline V gene lookup returns CDR1 SNHLY and CDR2 FYNNEI. Trimming took off 5 bases at V and 3 bases at J, with 10 bases between the two ends. In DNA form, the CDR3 reads TGTGCCAGCAGTTCAGGGTACGACACTGAAGCTTTCTTT. Protein sequence: CASSSGYDTEAFF.

This clone was found once. The chain is built from TRBV19 and TRBJ1-1; 12 bases are shared with TRBD1. Germline V gives CDR1 LNHDA, CDR2 SQIVND (reference sequence). This CDR3 is 16 amino acids long. Trimming took 3 bases from V and 6 from J; bases not matched to a gene: 8. The CDR3 nucleotides read TGTGCCAGTAGTATCCTACGGGGACAGGGGGCAGCTGAAGCTTTCTTT. This codes for CASSILRGQGAAEAFF. Looking up the rest from reference TRBV19 and TRBJ1-1 gives the full variable domain: DGGITQSPKYLFRKEGQNVTLSCEQNLNHDAMYWYRQDPGQGLRLIYYSQIVNDFQKGDIAEGYSVSREKKESFPLTVTSAQKNPTAFYLCASSILRGQGAAEAFFGQGTRLTVV.

The rearrangement uses TRBV3-1 (or the pseudogene TRBV3-2) and TRBJ1-3; TRBD1 agrees at 9 bases. Losses at the gene ends were 4 bases for V and 2 bases for J; bases not matched to a gene: 9. The length of the CDR3 is 17 residues. Germline V gene sequence: CDR1 LGHDT, CDR2 YNNKEL (reference sequence). The CDR3 coding sequence is TGTGCCAGCAGCCCGGGACAGGGAAAGTTACCTGGAAACACCATATATTTT. It yields the protein CASSPGQGKLPGNTIYF.

The V gene is TRBV19, the J gene TRBJ1-5, with 7 positions matching TRBD1. This CDR3 is 17 amino acids long. Unmatched junction bases numbered 10, after V lost 5 bases and J lost 0 bases. Per germline, CDR1 LNHDA and CDR2 SQIVND (reference sequence). In nucleotides, the CDR3 is TGTGCCAGTAGTCCGGGACAGATGCTTTATAGCAATCAGCCCCAGCATTTT. Its protein product is CASSPGQMLYSNQPQHF. The full variable domain, its missing parts supplied by reference TRBV19 and TRBJ1-5, is DGGITQSPKYLFRKEGQNVTLSCEQNLNHDAMYWYRQDPGQGLRLIYYSQIVNDFQKGDIAEGYSVSREKKESFPLTVTSAQKNPTAFYLCASSPGQMLYSNQPQHFGDGTRLSIL.

The rearrangement links TRBV29-1 to TRBJ2-5, with TRBD1 identical over 8 bases. The germline CDR1 and CDR2 sequences are SQVTM and ANQGSEA. The CDR3 is 12 residues long. The V gene end was trimmed by 7 bases and the J gene end by 5 bases; junction bases not matched to a gene: 6. The CDR3 here is CSAGQGGETQYF. CDR3 sequence (DNA): TGCAGCGCCGGACAGGGTGGGGAGACCCAGTACTTC.

To note about this clone: The same CDR3 can be traced to other DNA sequences in this sample. The genes are TRBV19 and TRBJ1-2, with D perhaps matching TRBD1 (6 bases). CDR3 length equals 14 residues. From germline, CDR1 is LNHDA and CDR2 SQIVND (reference sequence). The V end lost 2 bases, the J end lost 5 bases, and 12 bases lay between the germline ends. This CDR3 is CASSIRGQPYGYTF. CDR3 in DNA: TGTGCCAGTAGTATACGCGGACAGCCTTATGGCTACACCTTC.

The J gene is TRBJ2-1, the V gene TRBV24-1, with 7 bases lining up with TRBD2. The CDR3 sequence is 15 residues long. Germline-derived CDR1 and CDR2 are KGHDR and SFDVKD. Trimming took 1 base from V and 4 from J; bases not matched to a gene: 3. CDR3 nucleotide sequence: TGTGCCACCAGTGATTTCGGGAGGCGGTACAATGAGCAGTTCTTC. Its protein product is CATSDFGRRYNEQFF.